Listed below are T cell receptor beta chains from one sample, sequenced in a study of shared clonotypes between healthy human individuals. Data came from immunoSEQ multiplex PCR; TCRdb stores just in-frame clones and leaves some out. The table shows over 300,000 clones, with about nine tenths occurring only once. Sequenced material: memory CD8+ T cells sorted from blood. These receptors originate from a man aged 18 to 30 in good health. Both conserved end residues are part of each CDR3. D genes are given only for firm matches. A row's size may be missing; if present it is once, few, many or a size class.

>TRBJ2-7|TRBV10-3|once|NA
CAISPNRDEQYF
TGTGCCATCAGCCCCAACAGGGACGAGCAGTACTTC
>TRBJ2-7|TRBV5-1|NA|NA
CASSLFVGQTYEQYF
TGCGCCAGCAGCTTGTTTGTGGGGCAGACCTACGAGCAGTACTTC
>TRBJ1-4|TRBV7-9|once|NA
CASSPRGDPNEKLFF
TGTGCCAGCAGCCCCCGAGGAGACCCCAATGAAAAACTGTTTTTT
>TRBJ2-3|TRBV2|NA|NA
CASQGPTGGYTDTQYF
TGTGCCAGCCAGGGACCGACAGGCGGATACACAGATACGCAGTATTTT
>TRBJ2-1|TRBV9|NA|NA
CASSVAGSPYNEQFF
TGTGCCAGCAGCGTAGCAGGTAGCCCCTACAATGAGCAGTTCTTC
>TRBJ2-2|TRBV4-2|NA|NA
CASSQALGSGELFF
TGTGCCAGCAGCCAAGCCCTGGGCAGCGGGGAGCTGTTTTTT
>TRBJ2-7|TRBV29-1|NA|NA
CSVEDSSYEQYF
TGCAGCGTTGAAGATAGCAGCTACGAGCAGTACTTC
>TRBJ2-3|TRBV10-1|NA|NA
CARGMDTQYF
TGCGCCAGGGGGATGGATACGCAGTATTTT
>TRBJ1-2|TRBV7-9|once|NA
CASSGGWGANYGYTF
TGTGCCAGCAGCGGTGGCTGGGGGGCTAACTATGGCTACACCTTC
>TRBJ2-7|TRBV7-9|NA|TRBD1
CASSYPGQGAEQYF
TGTGCCAGCAGCTACCCGGGACAGGGAGCCGAGCAGTACTTC
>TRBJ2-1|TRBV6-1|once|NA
CASSEGWTNEQFF
TGTGCCAGCAGTGAAGGGTGGACGAATGAGCAGTTCTTC
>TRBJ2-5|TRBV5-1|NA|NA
CASSFGDDQETQYF
TGCGCCAGCAGCTTCGGGGACGACCAAGAGACCCAGTACTTC
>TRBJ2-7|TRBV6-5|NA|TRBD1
CASSFYPGQGSYEQYF
TGTGCCAGCAGTTTTTACCCGGGACAGGGCTCCTACGAGCAGTACTTC
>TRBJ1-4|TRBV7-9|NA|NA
CASSLVRGEKLFF
TGTGCCAGCAGCTTAGTCAGGGGCGAAAAACTGTTTTTT
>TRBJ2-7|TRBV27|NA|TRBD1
CASSLRGPIYEQYF
TGTGCCAGCAGTTTGAGGGGGCCGATCTACGAGCAGTACTTC
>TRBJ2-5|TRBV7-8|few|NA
CASSSDATQYF
TGTGCCAGCAGCTCTGACGCGACCCAGTACTTC
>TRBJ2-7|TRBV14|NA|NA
CASSQFRGSSYEQYF
TGTGCCAGCAGCCAGTTCAGGGGAAGCTCCTACGAGCAGTACTTC
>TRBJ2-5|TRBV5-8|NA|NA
CASSLVGFGETQYF
TGTGCCAGCAGCTTGGTCGGGTTCGGAGAGACCCAGTACTTC
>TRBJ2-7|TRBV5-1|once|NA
CASRPGDPYEQYF
TGCGCCAGCCGGCCAGGGGATCCCTACGAGCAGTACTTC
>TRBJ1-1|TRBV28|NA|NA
CASSPPGTEAFF
TGTGCCAGCAGTCCACCAGGGACTGAAGCTTTCTTT
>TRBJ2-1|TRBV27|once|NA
CATARGAATYNEQFF
TGTGCCACTGCCCGCGGGGCCGCGACGTACAATGAGCAGTTCTTC
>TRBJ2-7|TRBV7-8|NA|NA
CASSLDGEQYF
TGTGCCAGCAGCTTAGATGGTGAGCAGTACTTC
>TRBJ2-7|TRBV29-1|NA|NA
CSAGWGSGYEQYF
TGCAGCGCAGGTTGGGGCAGCGGCTACGAGCAGTACTTC
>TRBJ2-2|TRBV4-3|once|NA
CASSQDNSYTGELFF
TGCGCCAGCAGCCAAGACAACAGCTACACCGGGGAGCTGTTTTTT
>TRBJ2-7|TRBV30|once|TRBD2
CAWMLAGTSYEQYF
TGTGCCTGGATGCTAGCGGGGACTTCCTACGAGCAGTACTTC
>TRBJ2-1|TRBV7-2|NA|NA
CASSLARLAHYNEQFF
TGTGCCAGCAGCTTAGCGAGGCTAGCTCACTACAATGAGCAGTTCTTC
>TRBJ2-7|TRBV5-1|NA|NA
CASSLPSNEQYF
TGCGCCAGCAGCCTTCCCTCGAACGAGCAGTACTTC
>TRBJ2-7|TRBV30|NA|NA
CAGNYMGGSEQYF
TGTGCCGGCAATTATATGGGGGGTAGCGAGCAGTACTTC
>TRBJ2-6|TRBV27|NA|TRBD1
CASSSRTGGFSGANVLTF
TGTGCCAGCAGTTCGAGGACAGGGGGTTTCTCTGGGGCCAACGTCCTGACTTTC
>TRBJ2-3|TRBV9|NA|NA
CASSTQGGSDTQYF
TGTGCCAGCAGCACCCAAGGGGGGTCAGATACGCAGTATTTT
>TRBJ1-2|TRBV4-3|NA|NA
CASSQVPRGIVYGYTF
TGCGCCAGCAGCCAGGTCCCCAGGGGCATCGTCTATGGCTACACCTTC
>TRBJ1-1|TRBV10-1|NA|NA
CASSESGIGAFF
TGCGCCAGCAGTGAGTCGGGGATTGGAGCTTTCTTT
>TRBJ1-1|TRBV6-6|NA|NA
CASRYLRETEAFF
TGTGCCAGCAGATACCTCCGGGAGACTGAAGCTTTCTTT
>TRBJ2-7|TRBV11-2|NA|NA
CASSLQGGSYEQYF
TGTGCCAGCAGCTTACAGGGGGGGTCCTACGAGCAGTACTTC
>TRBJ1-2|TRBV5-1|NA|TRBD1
CASSLVDRDNYGYTF
TGCGCCAGCAGCTTGGTCGACAGGGACAACTATGGCTACACCTTC
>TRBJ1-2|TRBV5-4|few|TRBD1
CASSLDPEQGALNGYTF
TGTGCCAGCAGCTTGGACCCTGAGCAGGGGGCGCTTAATGGCTACACCTTC
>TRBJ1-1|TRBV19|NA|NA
CASSIANRMNTEAFF
TGTGCCAGTAGTATCGCTAATAGGATGAACACTGAAGCTTTCTTT
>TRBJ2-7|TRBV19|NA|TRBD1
CASSYGTGDYEQYF
TGTGCCAGTAGTTACGGGACAGGGGACTACGAGCAGTACTTC
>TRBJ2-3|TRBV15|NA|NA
CATSRDKYGSSTDTQYF
TGTGCCACCAGCAGAGATAAGTACGGGAGTTCCACAGATACGCAGTATTTT
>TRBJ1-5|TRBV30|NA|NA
CAWSTGQSNQPQHF
TGTGCCTGGAGTACCGGACAGAGCAATCAGCCCCAGCATTTT
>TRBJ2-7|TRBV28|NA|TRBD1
CASSRTGGSYEQYF
TGTGCCAGCAGTCGGACAGGGGGTTCCTACGAGCAGTACTTC
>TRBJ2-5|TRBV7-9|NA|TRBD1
CASSPGGTQYF
TGTGCCAGCAGCCCAGGGGGGACCCAGTACTTC
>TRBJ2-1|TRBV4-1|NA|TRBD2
CASSQWAAGGAPYNEQFF
TGCGCCAGCAGCCAATGGGCGGCGGGGGGTGCCCCCTACAATGAGCAGTTCTTC
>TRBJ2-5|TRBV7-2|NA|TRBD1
CASSRQGERTQYF
TGTGCCAGCAGCCGACAGGGTGAGAGGACCCAGTACTTC
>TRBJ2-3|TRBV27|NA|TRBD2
CASSLASGLGLDTQYF
TGTGCCAGCAGTTTAGCTTCGGGACTAGGCCTCGATACGCAGTATTTT
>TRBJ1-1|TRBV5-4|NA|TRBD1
CASSSWTGLNTEAFF
TGTGCCAGCAGCTCCTGGACAGGATTGAACACTGAAGCTTTCTTT
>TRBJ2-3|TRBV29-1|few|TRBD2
CSLAGDYPDTQYF
TGCAGCCTAGCGGGAGATTACCCAGATACGCAGTATTTT
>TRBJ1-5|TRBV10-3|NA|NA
CAISPGENQPQHF
TGTGCCATCAGTCCCGGGGAAAATCAGCCCCAGCATTTT
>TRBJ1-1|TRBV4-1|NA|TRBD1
CASTSRDREAFF
TGCGCAAGCACTAGCCGGGACAGGGAAGCTTTCTTT
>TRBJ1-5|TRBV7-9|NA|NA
CASGQNNQPQHF
TGTGCCAGCGGGCAGAACAATCAGCCCCAGCATTTT